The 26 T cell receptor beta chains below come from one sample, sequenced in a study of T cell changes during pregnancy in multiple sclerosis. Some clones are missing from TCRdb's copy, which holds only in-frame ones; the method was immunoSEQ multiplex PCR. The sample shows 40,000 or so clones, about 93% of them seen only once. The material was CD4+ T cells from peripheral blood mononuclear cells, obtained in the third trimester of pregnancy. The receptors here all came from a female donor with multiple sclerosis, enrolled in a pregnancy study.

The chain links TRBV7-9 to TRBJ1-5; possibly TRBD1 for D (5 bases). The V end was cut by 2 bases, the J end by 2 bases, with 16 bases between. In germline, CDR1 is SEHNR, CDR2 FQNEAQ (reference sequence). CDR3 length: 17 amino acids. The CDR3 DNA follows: TGTGCCAGCAGCTTATCCCCGGCGGGGGGGGGCAATCAGCCCCAGCATTTT. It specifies CASSLSPAGGGNQPQHF.

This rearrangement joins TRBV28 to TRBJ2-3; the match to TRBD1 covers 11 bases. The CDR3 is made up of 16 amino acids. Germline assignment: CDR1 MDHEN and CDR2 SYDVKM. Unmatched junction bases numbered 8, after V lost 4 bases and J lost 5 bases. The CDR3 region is CASSSWTGGSKDTQYF. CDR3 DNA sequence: TGTGCCAGCAGTTCCTGGACAGGGGGCAGTAAAGATACGCAGTATTTT.

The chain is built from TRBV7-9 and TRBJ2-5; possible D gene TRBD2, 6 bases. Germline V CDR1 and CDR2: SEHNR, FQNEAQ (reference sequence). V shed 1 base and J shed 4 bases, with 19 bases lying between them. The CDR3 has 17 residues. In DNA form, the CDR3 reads TGTGCCAGCAGCTTAGGGGGCGGGACTCCCGAAAGAGAGACCCAGTACTTC. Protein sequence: CASSLGGGTPERETQYF. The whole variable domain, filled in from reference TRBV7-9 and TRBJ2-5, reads DTGVSQNPRHKITKRGQNVTFRCDPISEHNRLYWYRQTLGQGPEFLTYFQNEAQLEKSRLLSDRFSAERPKGSFSTLEIQRTEQGDSAMYLCASSLGGGTPERETQYFGPGTRLLVL.

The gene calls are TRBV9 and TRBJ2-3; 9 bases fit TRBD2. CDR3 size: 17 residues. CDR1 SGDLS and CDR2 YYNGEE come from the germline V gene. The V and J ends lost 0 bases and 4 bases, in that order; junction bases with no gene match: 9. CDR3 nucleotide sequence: TGTGCCAGCAGCGTAGCGCTAGCGGGAAAGGCGCCAGATACGCAGTATTTT. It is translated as CASSVALAGKAPDTQYF.

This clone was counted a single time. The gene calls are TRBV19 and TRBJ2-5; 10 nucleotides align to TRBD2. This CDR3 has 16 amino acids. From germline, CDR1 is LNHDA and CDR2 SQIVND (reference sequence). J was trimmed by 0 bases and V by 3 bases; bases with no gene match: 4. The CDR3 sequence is CASSISSGGYQETQYF. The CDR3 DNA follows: TGTGCCAGTAGTATCTCTAGCGGGGGTTACCAAGAGACCCAGTACTTC.

The CDR3 sequence is CASTPVGDSSYNEQFF. DNA for the CDR3: TGTGCCAGTACCCCTGTCGGGGACAGCTCCTACAATGAGCAGTTCTTC. This sequence joins TRBV19 and TRBJ2-1; 7 bases are shared with TRBD1. V was pared by 7 bases and J by 0 bases, with 9 bases of the junction left unmatched. Per germline, CDR1 LNHDA and CDR2 SQIVND (reference sequence). The CDR3 consists of 16 residues.

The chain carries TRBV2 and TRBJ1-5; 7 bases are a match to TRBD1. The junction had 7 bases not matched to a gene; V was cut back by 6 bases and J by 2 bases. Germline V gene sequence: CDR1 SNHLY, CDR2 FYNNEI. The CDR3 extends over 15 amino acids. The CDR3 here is CASSRDRVGNQPQHF. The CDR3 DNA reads TGTGCCAGCAGCCGAGACAGGGTTGGCAATCAGCCCCAGCATTTT.

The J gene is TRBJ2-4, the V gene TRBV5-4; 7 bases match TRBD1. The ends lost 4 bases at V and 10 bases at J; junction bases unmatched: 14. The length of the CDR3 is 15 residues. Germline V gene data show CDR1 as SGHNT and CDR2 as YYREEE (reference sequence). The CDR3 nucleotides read TGTGCCAGCAGCACCTACAGGGGAGCTCATTCTATTCAGTACTTC. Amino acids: CASSTYRGAHSIQYF. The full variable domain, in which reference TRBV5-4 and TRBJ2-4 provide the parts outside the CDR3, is ETGVTQSPTHLIKTRGQQVTLRCSSQSGHNTVSWYQQALGQGPQFIFQYYREEENGRGNFPPRFSGLQFPNYSSELNVNALELDDSALYLCASSTYRGAHSIQYFGAGTRLSVL.

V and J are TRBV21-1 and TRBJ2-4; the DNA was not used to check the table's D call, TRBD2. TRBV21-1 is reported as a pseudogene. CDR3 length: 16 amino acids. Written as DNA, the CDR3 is TGTGCCAGCAGCAAAGTAAGGAGCCCGGCCAAAAACATTCAGTACTTC. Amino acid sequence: CASSKVRSPAKNIQYF.

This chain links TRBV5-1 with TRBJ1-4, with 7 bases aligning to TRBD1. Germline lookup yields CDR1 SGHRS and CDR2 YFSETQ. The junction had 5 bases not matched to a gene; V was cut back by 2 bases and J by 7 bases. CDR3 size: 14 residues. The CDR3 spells CASSFRQGGEKLFF. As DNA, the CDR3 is TGCGCCAGCAGCTTTCGACAGGGAGGTGAAAAACTGTTTTTT.

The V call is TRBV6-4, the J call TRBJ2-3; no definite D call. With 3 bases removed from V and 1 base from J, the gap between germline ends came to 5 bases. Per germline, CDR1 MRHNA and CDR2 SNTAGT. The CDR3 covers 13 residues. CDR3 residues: CASSDRGTDTQYF. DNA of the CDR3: TGTGCCAGCAGTGATCGGGGCACAGATACGCAGTATTTT.

The CDR3 sequence: CASSPSEKETQYF. The CDR3 DNA follows: TGTGCCAGCAGCCCTAGTGAGAAAGAGACCCAGTACTTC. The V call is TRBV7-6, the J call TRBJ2-5; D ambiguous. The CDR3 loop spans 13 amino acids. Germline CDR1 SGHVS, CDR2 FNYEAQ. Deletions cut 5 bases from V and 3 bases from J, with 10 bases between.

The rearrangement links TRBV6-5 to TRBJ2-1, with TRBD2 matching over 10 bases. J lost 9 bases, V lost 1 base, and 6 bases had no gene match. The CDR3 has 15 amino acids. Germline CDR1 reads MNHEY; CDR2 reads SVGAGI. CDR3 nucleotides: TGTGCCAGCAGTTACTTCAAGCGGGGGGGGAGTGAGCAGTTCTTC. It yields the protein CASSYFKRGGSEQFF.

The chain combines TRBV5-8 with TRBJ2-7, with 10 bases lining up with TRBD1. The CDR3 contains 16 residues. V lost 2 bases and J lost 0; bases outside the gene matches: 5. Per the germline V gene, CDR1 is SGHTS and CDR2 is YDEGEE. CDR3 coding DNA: TGTGCCAGCAGCTTTAGGACAGGGGGACGCTCCTACGAGCAGTACTTC. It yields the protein CASSFRTGGRSYEQYF.

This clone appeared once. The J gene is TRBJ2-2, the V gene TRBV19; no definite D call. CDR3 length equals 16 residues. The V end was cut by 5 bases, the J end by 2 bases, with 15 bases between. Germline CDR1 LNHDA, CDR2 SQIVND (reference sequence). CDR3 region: CASSHLTGYNTGELFF. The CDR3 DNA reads TGTGCCAGTAGTCATCTAACCGGTTACAACACCGGGGAGCTGTTTTTT. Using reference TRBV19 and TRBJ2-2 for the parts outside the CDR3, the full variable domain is DGGITQSPKYLFRKEGQNVTLSCEQNLNHDAMYWYRQDPGQGLRLIYYSQIVNDFQKGDIAEGYSVSREKKESFPLTVTSAQKNPTAFYLCASSHLTGYNTGELFFGEGSRLTVL.

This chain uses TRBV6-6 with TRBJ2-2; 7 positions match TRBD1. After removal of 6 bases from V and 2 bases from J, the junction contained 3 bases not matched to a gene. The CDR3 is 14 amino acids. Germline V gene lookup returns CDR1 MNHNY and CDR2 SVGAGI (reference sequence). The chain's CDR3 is CASRDRANTGELFF. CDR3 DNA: TGTGCCAGCAGAGACAGGGCCAACACCGGGGAGCTGTTTTTT.

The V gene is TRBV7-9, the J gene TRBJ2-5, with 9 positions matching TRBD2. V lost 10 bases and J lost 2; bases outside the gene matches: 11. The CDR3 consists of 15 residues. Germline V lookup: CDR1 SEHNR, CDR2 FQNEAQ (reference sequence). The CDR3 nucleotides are TGTGCCACCGGCGGGACTAGCAAACGGCAAGAGACCCAGTACTTC. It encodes CATGGTSKRQETQYF.

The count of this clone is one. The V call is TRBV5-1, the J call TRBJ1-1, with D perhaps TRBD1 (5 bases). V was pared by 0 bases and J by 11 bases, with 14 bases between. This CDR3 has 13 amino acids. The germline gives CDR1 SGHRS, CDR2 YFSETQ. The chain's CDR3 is CASSLGGGDWAFF. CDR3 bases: TGCGCCAGCAGCTTGGGCGGGGGTGATTGGGCTTTCTTT.

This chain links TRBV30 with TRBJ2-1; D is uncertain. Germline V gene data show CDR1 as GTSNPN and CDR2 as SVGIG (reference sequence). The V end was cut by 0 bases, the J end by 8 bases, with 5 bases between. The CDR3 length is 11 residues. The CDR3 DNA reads TGTGCCTGGAGTGTCCAGGATGAGCAGTTCTTC. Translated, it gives CAWSVQDEQFF.

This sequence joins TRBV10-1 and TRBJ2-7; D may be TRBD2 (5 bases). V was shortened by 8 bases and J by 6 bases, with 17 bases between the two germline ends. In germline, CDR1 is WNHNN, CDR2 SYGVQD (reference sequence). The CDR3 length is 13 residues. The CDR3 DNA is TGCGCCAGCCCCCGGGGTTTCTCGGGCGAGCAGTACTTC. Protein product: CASPRGFSGEQYF.

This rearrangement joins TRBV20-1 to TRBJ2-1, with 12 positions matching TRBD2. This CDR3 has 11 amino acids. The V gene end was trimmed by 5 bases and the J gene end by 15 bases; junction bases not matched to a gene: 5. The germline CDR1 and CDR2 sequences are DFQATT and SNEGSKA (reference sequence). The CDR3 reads CSARLAGELFF. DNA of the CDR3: TGCAGTGCTCGACTAGCGGGAGAACTGTTCTTC.

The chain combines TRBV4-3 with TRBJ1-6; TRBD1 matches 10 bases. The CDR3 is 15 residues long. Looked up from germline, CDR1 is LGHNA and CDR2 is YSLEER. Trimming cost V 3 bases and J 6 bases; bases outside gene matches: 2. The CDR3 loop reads CASSHGTGVNSPLHF. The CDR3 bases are TGCGCCAGCAGCCATGGGACAGGGGTTAATTCACCCCTCCACTTT.

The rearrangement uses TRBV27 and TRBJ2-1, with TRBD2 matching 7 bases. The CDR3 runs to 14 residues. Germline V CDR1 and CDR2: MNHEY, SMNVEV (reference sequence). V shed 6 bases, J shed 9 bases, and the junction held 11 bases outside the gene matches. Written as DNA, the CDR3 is TGTGCCAGCAGAGACGCGGGAGTATACGGTGAGCAGTTCTTC. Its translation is CASRDAGVYGEQFF.

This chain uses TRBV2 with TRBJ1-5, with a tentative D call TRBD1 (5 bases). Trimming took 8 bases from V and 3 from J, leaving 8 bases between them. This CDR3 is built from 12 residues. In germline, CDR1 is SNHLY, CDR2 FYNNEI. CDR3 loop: CASGGNNQPQHF. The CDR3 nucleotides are TGTGCCAGCGGGGGGAACAATCAGCCCCAGCATTTT.

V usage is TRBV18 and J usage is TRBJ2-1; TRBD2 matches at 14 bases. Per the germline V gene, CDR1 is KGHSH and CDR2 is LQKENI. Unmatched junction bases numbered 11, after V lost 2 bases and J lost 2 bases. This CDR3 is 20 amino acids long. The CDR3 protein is CASSPGPGLAGEVAYNEQFF. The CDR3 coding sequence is TGTGCCAGCTCACCAGGGCCGGGACTAGCGGGAGAAGTGGCCTACAATGAGCAGTTCTTC.

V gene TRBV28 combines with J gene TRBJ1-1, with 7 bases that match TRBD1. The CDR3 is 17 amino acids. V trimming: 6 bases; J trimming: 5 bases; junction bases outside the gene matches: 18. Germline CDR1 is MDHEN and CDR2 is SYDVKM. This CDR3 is CASSKGPRQGEWTEAFF. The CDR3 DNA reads TGTGCCAGCAGCAAAGGGCCCCGACAGGGCGAGTGGACTGAAGCTTTCTTT.